This entry lists 25 T cell receptor beta chains sequenced from one sample in a study of cytomegalovirus exposure and HLA in healthy donors. The table came from immunoSEQ multiplex PCR; TCRdb's copy has only in-frame clones and leaves some out. The repertoire consists of some 260,000 clones, with less than 95% occurring once and the leading ten covering just over 3%. Sequenced: PBMCs. Receptor source: a woman between 25 and 40 years old in good health and CMV-seronegative.

This sequence joins TRBV27 and TRBJ2-7; D unclear. CDR1 MNHEY and CDR2 SMNVEV come from the germline V gene (reference sequence). The V end was cut by 0 bases, the J end by 6 bases, with 12 bases between. This CDR3 is built from 14 residues. CDR3 residues: CASSLSGFIGEQYF. Here the CDR3 DNA reads TGTGCCAGCAGTTTATCTGGGTTTATCGGCGAGCAGTACTTC.

V gene TRBV5-1 combines with J gene TRBJ2-1; D tentatively reads TRBD1 or TRBD2 (5 bases each). Germline V CDR1 and CDR2: SGHRS, YFSETQ. This CDR3 is 15 amino acids long. V was shortened by 4 bases and J by 8 bases, with 19 bases between the two germline ends. The CDR3 here is CASSLTGRHIDEQFF. The CDR3 DNA follows: TGCGCCAGCAGCCTAACGGGACGGCACATCGATGAGCAGTTCTTC.

The chain recombines TRBV4-3 with TRBJ2-7; D is unresolved. Germline V gene sequence: CDR1 LGHNA, CDR2 YSLEER. Trimming cost V 0 bases and J 3 bases, with 21 bases left between them. This CDR3 has 18 residues. CDR3 region: CASSQEDLSAQMGYEQYF. The CDR3 nucleotides are TGCGCCAGCAGCCAAGAGGACCTGTCAGCTCAAATGGGCTACGAGCAGTACTTC.

This clone was observed a single time. J is TRBJ2-7 and V is TRBV6-5; D is unresolved. The CDR3 is made up of 15 amino acids. Per germline, CDR1 MNHEY and CDR2 SVGAGI. V lost 0 bases, J lost 0 bases, and 9 bases lay in between. CDR3 sequence: CASSYSGDTSYEQYF. CDR3 nucleotide sequence: TGTGCCAGCAGTTACTCGGGCGACACCTCCTACGAGCAGTACTTC.

V is TRBV9 and J is TRBJ2-3; 11 bases are shared with TRBD2. CDR1 and CDR2 (germline): SGDLS, YYNGEE. This CDR3 spans 14 amino acids. V trimming: 4 bases; J trimming: 5 bases; junction bases outside the gene matches: 3. The CDR3 region has the DNA TGTGCCAGCAGCCTCGGGACTAGCGGAGATACGCAGTATTTT. Translating it yields CASSLGTSGDTQYF.

V is TRBV6-5 and J is TRBJ1-2; TRBD1 matches 8 bases. This CDR3 comprises 13 residues. V dropped 4 bases and J dropped 8; count of bases not matched to a gene: 6. The germline V gene encodes CDR1 MNHEY and CDR2 SVGAGI. This CDR3 reads CASSSGRGQGYTF. The CDR3 DNA is TGTGCCAGCAGTTCAGGCAGGGGGCAAGGCTACACCTTC.

DNA for the CDR3: TGCAGCGTACCCCTAGGCGTTGAGAACGAGCAGTACTTC. It is translated as CSVPLGVENEQYF. This chain links TRBV29-1 with TRBJ2-7; no definite D call. V lost 6 bases and J lost 5, with 17 bases in between. Per germline, CDR1 SQVTM and CDR2 ANQGSEA. This CDR3 comprises 13 residues.

The chain is built from TRBV27 and TRBJ2-7; possible D gene TRBD1, 5 bases. Trimming removed 5 bases at V and 2 bases at J, with 13 bases between. This CDR3 is built from 14 residues. The germline V gene encodes CDR1 MNHEY and CDR2 SMNVEV (reference sequence). In DNA, the CDR3 is TGTGCCAGCAGTAGAAGCGACAGAGCCTACGAGCAGTACTTC. This encodes CASSRSDRAYEQYF.

V usage is TRBV5-4 and J usage is TRBJ2-1; 7 bases line up with TRBD2. The V segment lost 1 base and the J segment 9 bases; nucleotides outside the gene matches: 1. This CDR3 is 12 amino acids long. Germline V gene lookup returns CDR1 SGHNT and CDR2 YYREEE (reference sequence). CDR3 sequence reads: CASSLSGGEQFF. The DNA of the CDR3 is TGTGCCAGCAGCTTGTCGGGGGGTGAGCAGTTCTTC. Full variable domain (rest looked up from reference TRBV5-4 and TRBJ2-1): ETGVTQSPTHLIKTRGQQVTLRCSSQSGHNTVSWYQQALGQGPQFIFQYYREEENGRGNFPPRFSGLQFPNYSSELNVNALELDDSALYLCASSLSGGEQFFGPGTRLTVL.

V usage is TRBV19 and J usage is TRBJ2-7, with D unclear. CDR1 and CDR2 (germline): LNHDA, SQIVND (reference sequence). The germline V and J ends were trimmed by 0 bases and 5 bases, with 11 bases remaining between them. This CDR3 has 14 residues. CDR3 nucleotides: TGTGCCAGTAGTATAGATACTTCCGGAGACGAGCAGTACTTC. It is translated as CASSIDTSGDEQYF.

The CDR3 loop is CASSESDRISGGELFF. DNA of the CDR3: TGTGCCAGCAGTGAATCGGACAGGATTAGCGGCGGGGAGCTGTTTTTT. The gene calls are TRBV25-1 and TRBJ2-2, with D maybe TRBD1 (7 bases). The germline V and J ends were trimmed by 1 base and 7 bases, with 16 bases remaining between them. The germline gives CDR1 MGHDK, CDR2 SYGVNS. The CDR3 is 16 residues long.

The chain is built from TRBV6-4 and TRBJ2-1; 8 bases map to TRBD2. This CDR3 has 15 residues. V dropped 5 bases and J dropped 5; count of bases not matched to a gene: 8. Germline V gene lookup returns CDR1 MRHNA and CDR2 SNTAGT. The DNA for the CDR3 is TGTGCCAGCAGTTGGTGGAGCGGGAGTAACAATGAGCAGTTCTTC. Encoded protein: CASSWWSGSNNEQFF.

This chain's CDR3 is CASRGGVPGELFF. CDR3 DNA: TGTGCCAGCCGAGGGGGAGTGCCCGGGGAGCTGTTTTTT. The chain carries TRBV6-5 and TRBJ2-2; a weak D match, TRBD1 (6 bases). V was clipped by 8 bases and J by 6 bases, with 13 bases between them. This CDR3 has 13 residues. Germline lookup yields CDR1 MNHEY and CDR2 SVGAGI.

The chain carries TRBV15 and TRBJ2-7; a possible D gene is TRBD2 (5 bases). Germline V gene sequence: CDR1 LNHNV, CDR2 YYDKDF (reference sequence). The CDR3 is 17 residues long. Trimming removed 1 base from V and 3 bases from J, with 19 bases in between. CDR3 sequence reads: CATSRGSSLDLFYEQYF. CDR3 nucleotides: TGTGCCACCAGCAGAGGGTCCTCACTAGATCTTTTCTACGAGCAGTACTTC.

This chain connects TRBV5-1 to TRBJ2-7, with a tentative D call TRBD1 (6 bases). Germline values: CDR1 SGHRS, CDR2 YFSETQ. The V end was cut by 4 bases, the J end by 3 bases, with 17 bases between. The CDR3 extends over 15 amino acids. In nucleotides, the CDR3 is TGCGCCAGCAGCAGACAGGTTAATCTGAACTACGAGCAGTACTTC. Protein sequence: CASSRQVNLNYEQYF.

The chain joins TRBV5-1 to TRBJ2-7; tentative D call: TRBD2 (5 bases). Trimming shortened V by 9 bases and J by 1 base, and 17 bases separated the two germline ends. CDR1 and CDR2 from the germline V gene are SGHRS and YFSETQ. The CDR3 has 14 amino acids. The CDR3 protein is CANSRGLRSYEQYF. In nucleotides, the CDR3 is TGCGCCAACAGTCGAGGACTCCGATCCTACGAGCAGTACTTC.

V gene TRBV4-3 combines with J gene TRBJ2-1, with no clear D. Germline V gives CDR1 LGHNA, CDR2 YSLEER. This CDR3 comprises 12 residues. Trimming stripped 2 bases from V and 9 bases from J, with 8 bases between. The CDR3 nucleotides are TGCGCCAGCAGCCAACTTTATAGTGAGCAGTTCTTC. Encoded protein: CASSQLYSEQFF.

This clone was seen a few times. V is TRBV4-2 and J is TRBJ2-7, with D uncertain. The germline gives CDR1 LGHNA, CDR2 YNFKEQ. Trimming removed 2 bases from V and 6 bases from J, with 11 bases in between. The CDR3 is 13 amino acids. CDR3 in DNA: TGTGCCAGCAGCCAAAAAGGACCAATCGAGCAGTACTTC. This gives the protein CASSQKGPIEQYF.

The chain recombines TRBV7-9 with TRBJ2-1; no definite D call. Between the trimmed V and J ends, which lost 4 bases and 9 bases, there was a span of 7 bases. Germline assignment: CDR1 SEHNR and CDR2 FQNEAQ (reference sequence). The CDR3 has 11 residues. The CDR3 DNA reads TGTGCCAGCAGCTGGGCCCCTGAGCAGTTCTTC. Encoded protein: CASSWAPEQFF. Supplemented by reference TRBV7-9 and TRBJ2-1, the full variable domain reads DTGVSQNPRHKITKRGQNVTFRCDPISEHNRLYWYRQTLGQGPEFLTYFQNEAQLEKSRLLSDRFSAERPKGSFSTLEIQRTEQGDSAMYLCASSWAPEQFFGPGTRLTVL.

V gene TRBV5-6 combines with J gene TRBJ2-2; 8 nucleotides align to TRBD2. CDR3 length: 17 residues. The germline V gene encodes CDR1 SGHDT and CDR2 YYEEEE. V shed 2 bases and J 1 base; nucleotides not matched to a gene: 7. DNA of the CDR3: TGTGCCAGCAGCTTTCCCAGCGGGAGTGTGAACACCGGGGAGCTGTTTTTT. It encodes CASSFPSGSVNTGELFF.

The chain recombines TRBV7-2 with TRBJ2-7; the D gene is possibly TRBD1 (6 bases). Deletions cut 1 base from V and 6 bases from J, with 7 bases between. Germline V gives CDR1 SGHTA, CDR2 FQGNSA. The CDR3 has 12 residues. The CDR3 coding sequence is TGTGCCAGCAGCTTAGTGGGGGCCGAGCAGTACTTC. Protein: CASSLVGAEQYF. Looking up the rest from reference TRBV7-2 and TRBJ2-7 gives the full variable domain: GAGVSQSPSNKVTEKGKDVELRCDPISGHTALYWYRQSLGQGLEFLIYFQGNSAPDKSGLPSDRFSAERTGGSVSTLTIQRTQQEDSAVYLCASSLVGAEQYFGPGTRLTVT.

The rearrangement uses TRBV6-1 and TRBJ2-7, with 10 positions matching TRBD1. After removal of 3 bases from V and 5 bases from J, the junction contained 7 bases not matched to a gene. This CDR3 contains 15 residues. The germline gives CDR1 MNHNS, CDR2 SASEGT. The CDR3 nucleotides read TGTGCCAGCAGTGACCGGGACAGGGGTTTAGACGAGCAGTACTTC. It codes for CASSDRDRGLDEQYF.

The V gene is TRBV18, the J gene TRBJ2-1; D is uncertain. Between the trimmed V and J ends, which lost 4 bases and 0 bases, there was a span of 10 bases. The CDR3 extends over 15 amino acids. Germline CDR1 and CDR2: KGHSH and LQKENI. The CDR3 protein is CASSRQESSYNEQFF. DNA of the CDR3: TGTGCCAGCTCACGTCAGGAGAGCTCCTACAATGAGCAGTTCTTC.

The chain uses TRBV10-1 and TRBJ1-5; tentatively, D is TRBD1 (6 bases). V was trimmed by 5 bases and J by 6 bases, leaving 17 bases between them. The length of the CDR3 is 15 residues. CDR1 is WNHNN and CDR2 is SYGVQD in the germline V gene (reference sequence). CDR3 sequence: CASSFPDRVRQPQHF. The CDR3, as DNA: TGCGCCAGCAGTTTCCCGGACAGAGTACGTCAGCCCCAGCATTTT.

V gene TRBV27 combines with J gene TRBJ2-4; the D gene is possibly TRBD1 (5 bases). CDR3 length: 15 residues. Germline V gene sequence: CDR1 MNHEY, CDR2 SMNVEV (reference sequence). V was trimmed by 2 bases and J by 0 bases, leaving 8 bases between them. As DNA, the CDR3 is TGTGCCAGCAGTTTAGGGGCCGGAGCCAAAAACATTCAGTACTTC. Protein product: CASSLGAGAKNIQYF.